The 11 T cell receptor beta chains presented below share a single source sample, sequenced in a study of blood T cell repertoires in COVID-19. The table came from immunoSEQ multiplex PCR; TCRdb's copy has only in-frame clones and leaves some out. The sample comprises around 160,000 clones, around 79% of which are singletons, and about 10% rests with the top ten. The specimen was PBMCs or T cells enriched from blood (not recorded which). These receptors came from a man in his fifties who had recovered from COVID-19.

This rearrangement joins TRBV5-1 to TRBJ2-5; D may be TRBD1 (6 bases). The V and J ends lost 1 base and 5 bases respectively, with 9 bases between them. The CDR3 is 13 residues long. CDR1 is SGHRS and CDR2 is YFSETQ in the germline V gene. The CDR3 is CASSLQGSETQYF. The CDR3 nucleotides are TGCGCCAGCAGCTTGCAGGGGTCGGAGACCCAGTACTTC.

This chain uses TRBV3-1 (or the pseudogene TRBV3-2) with TRBJ1-4; TRBD1 aligns across 9 bases. Germline CDR1 and CDR2: LGHDT and YNNKEL (reference sequence). The ends lost 4 bases at V and 7 bases at J; junction bases unmatched: 13. CDR3 length equals 17 residues. Here the CDR3 reads CASSPTLTGGIGEKLFF. As DNA, the CDR3 is TGTGCCAGCAGCCCCACCCTTACAGGGGGCATTGGTGAAAAACTGTTTTTT.

The genes are TRBV18 and TRBJ2-4, with D unclear. The V gene's germline CDR1 is KGHSH and CDR2 LQKENI. Trimming removed 3 bases at V and 4 bases at J, with 22 bases between. The CDR3 spans 18 residues. The CDR3 sequence: CASSPTFRVRRDKNIQYF. CDR3 nucleotides: TGTGCCAGCTCACCTACGTTTCGGGTTCGCCGCGATAAAAACATTCAGTACTTC.

The CDR3 DNA follows: TGTGCCAGCAGCAGAACAGGGGGCGGAAACACCATATATTTT. Amino acids: CASSRTGGGNTIYF. V and J are TRBV7-9 and TRBJ1-3; 9 nucleotides align to TRBD1. Germline CDR1 reads SEHNR; CDR2 reads FQNEAQ (reference sequence). This CDR3 has 14 residues. The V segment lost 5 bases and the J segment 4 bases; nucleotides outside the gene matches: 3. Full variable domain (missing parts from reference TRBV7-9 and TRBJ1-3): DTGVSQNPRHKITKRGQNVTFRCDPISEHNRLYWYRQTLGQGPEFLTYFQNEAQLEKSRLLSDRFSAERPKGSFSTLEIQRTEQGDSAMYLCASSRTGGGNTIYFGEGSWLTVV.

This sequence joins TRBV7-2 and TRBJ2-4; D is ambiguous. Germline-derived CDR1 and CDR2 are SGHTA and FQGNSA. The CDR3 sequence is 14 residues long. Trimming shortened V by 0 bases and J by 3 bases, and 6 bases separated the two germline ends. In nucleotides, the CDR3 is TGTGCCAGCAGCTTAGCGCGGCTCAAAAACATTCAGTACTTC. It specifies CASSLARLKNIQYF. The whole variable domain, remainder taken from reference TRBV7-2 and TRBJ2-4, is GAGVSQSPSNKVTEKGKDVELRCDPISGHTALYWYRQSLGQGLEFLIYFQGNSAPDKSGLPSDRFSAERTGGSVSTLTIQRTQQEDSAVYLCASSLARLKNIQYFGAGTRLSVL.

The chain links TRBV6-1 to TRBJ2-3, with a weak D call TRBD2 (6 bases). Deletions cut 0 bases from V and 4 bases from J, with 8 bases between. CDR3 length: 14 residues. From germline, CDR1 is MNHNS and CDR2 SASEGT. The CDR3 nucleotides are TGTGCCAGCAGTGAAGCTGGGGGGTCAGATACGCAGTATTTT. Protein: CASSEAGGSDTQYF.

The V and J genes are TRBV7-2 and TRBJ2-6; unclear D gene. The CDR3 has 15 amino acids. Germline CDR1 SGHTA, CDR2 FQGNSA. With 1 base removed from V and 4 bases from J, the gap between germline ends came to 8 bases. This CDR3 is CASSLDVAGANVLTF. In DNA form, the CDR3 reads TGTGCCAGCAGCTTAGATGTAGCCGGGGCCAACGTCCTGACTTTC. The whole variable domain, remainder taken from reference TRBV7-2 and TRBJ2-6, is GAGVSQSPSNKVTEKGKDVELRCDPISGHTALYWYRQSLGQGLEFLIYFQGNSAPDKSGLPSDRFSAERTGGSVSTLTIQRTQQEDSAVYLCASSLDVAGANVLTFGAGSRLTVL.

The chain employs TRBV6-5 and TRBJ1-6; the D is unclear. CDR1 is MNHEY and CDR2 is SVGAGI in the germline V gene. This CDR3 is 14 amino acids long. The V and J ends lost 6 bases and 7 bases respectively, with 13 bases between them. The CDR3 protein is CASSHPRGNSPLHF. CDR3 nucleotide sequence: TGTGCCAGCAGCCACCCCAGAGGGAATTCACCCCTCCACTTT.

The genes are TRBV28 and TRBJ2-6; TRBD2 agrees at 8 bases. Per the germline V gene, CDR1 is MDHEN and CDR2 is SYDVKM. The CDR3 has 18 amino acids. With V trimmed by 6 bases and J by 3 bases, 13 bases remained unmatched. CDR3 nucleotide sequence: TGTGCCAGCAGCCCAGGCAACGGGAGGGCCGATGGGGCCAACGTCCTGACTTTC. Translating gives CASSPGNGRADGANVLTF.

This clone occurred once. V and J are TRBV7-8 and TRBJ2-2; 9 bases fit TRBD1. J gave up 7 bases and V 4 bases, and 7 bases lay outside the gene matches. Germline V CDR1 and CDR2: SGHVS, FQNEAQ. The CDR3 contains 15 residues. The CDR3 DNA follows: TGTGCCAGCAGCTCCCGGGACAGGGTAATCGGGGAGCTGTTTTTT. It translates to CASSSRDRVIGELFF.

This chain joins TRBV6-6 and TRBJ2-7, with 8 bases lining up with TRBD2. The germline V gene has CDR1 MNHNY and CDR2 SVGAGI (reference sequence). This CDR3 has 16 residues. The junction had 14 bases not matched to a gene; V was cut back by 4 bases and J by 6 bases. The CDR3 sequence: CASSLPRSGGSIEQYF. The CDR3 bases are TGTGCCAGCAGTTTGCCCCGGAGCGGGGGCTCCATCGAGCAGTACTTC.